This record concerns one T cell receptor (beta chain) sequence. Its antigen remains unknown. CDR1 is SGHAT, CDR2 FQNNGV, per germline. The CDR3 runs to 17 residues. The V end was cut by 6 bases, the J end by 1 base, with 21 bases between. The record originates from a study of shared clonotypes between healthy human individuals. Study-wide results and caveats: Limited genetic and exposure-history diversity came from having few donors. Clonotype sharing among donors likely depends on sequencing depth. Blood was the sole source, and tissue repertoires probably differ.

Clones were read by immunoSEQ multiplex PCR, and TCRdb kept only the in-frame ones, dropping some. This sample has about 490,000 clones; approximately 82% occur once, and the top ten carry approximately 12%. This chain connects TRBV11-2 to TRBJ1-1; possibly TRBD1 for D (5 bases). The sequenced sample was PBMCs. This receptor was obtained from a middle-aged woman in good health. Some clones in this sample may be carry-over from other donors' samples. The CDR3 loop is CASRQPGRSLQNTEAFF. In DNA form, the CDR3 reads TGTGCCAGCAGACAACCGGGGCGTTCTCTCCAGAACACTGAAGCTTTCTTT.